One T cell receptor (beta chain) is described in this entry. Its antigen is not known. Terminally differentiated effector memory CD45RA+ cells were left out of the naive CD8 fraction, which was CD45RO-negative and positively selected for CCR7. The sample is drawn from a study of shared clonotypes between healthy human individuals. Whole-study results and caveats: When compared with the clonotypes that were shared by all four sorted-subset donors, the non-shared clonotypes turned out to have lower generation probabilities.

The CDR3 contains 13 residues. Per the germline V gene, CDR1 is MNHEY and CDR2 is SMNVEV (reference sequence). V gave up 8 bases and J gave up 1 base, with 12 bases separating them. Original handling: Junction-only sequences without quality scores came from ImmunoSEQ, so filtering differed. Repertoires were generated with immunoSEQ multiplex PCR, while TCRdb's copy carries only in-frame clones and drops some. That table supplies the V and J calls and clone size; D and trimming were determined from the DNA. The sample lists about 2 million clones, roughly 95% occurring once. This rearrangement joins TRBV27 to TRBJ2-7; D may be TRBD1 (5 bases). Sequencing used naive CD8+ T cells sorted from blood. The TCR sequence derives from a man younger than 35 in good health. CDR3 nucleotide sequence: TGTGCCAGCGGCCAAACAGGTTCCTACGAGCAGTACTTC. This sequence encodes CASGQTGSYEQYF.